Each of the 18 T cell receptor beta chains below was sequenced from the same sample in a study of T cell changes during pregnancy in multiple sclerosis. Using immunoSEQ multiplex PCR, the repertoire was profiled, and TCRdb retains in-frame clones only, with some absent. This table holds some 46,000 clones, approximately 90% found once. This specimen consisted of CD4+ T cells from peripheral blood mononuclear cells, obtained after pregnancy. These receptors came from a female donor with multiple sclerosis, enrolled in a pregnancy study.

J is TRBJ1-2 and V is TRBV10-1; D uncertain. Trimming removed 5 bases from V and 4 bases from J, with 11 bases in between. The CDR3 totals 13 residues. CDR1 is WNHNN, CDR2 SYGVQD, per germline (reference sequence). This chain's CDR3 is CASSSPGFYGYTF. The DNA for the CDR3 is TGCGCCAGCAGTAGTCCGGGGTTCTATGGCTACACCTTC.

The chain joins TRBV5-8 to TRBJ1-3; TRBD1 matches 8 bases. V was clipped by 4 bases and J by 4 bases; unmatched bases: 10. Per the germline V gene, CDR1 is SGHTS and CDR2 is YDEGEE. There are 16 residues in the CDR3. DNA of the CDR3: TGTGCCAGCAGCCTACACAGGGGGGCAAGAGGAAACACCATATATTTT. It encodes CASSLHRGARGNTIYF.

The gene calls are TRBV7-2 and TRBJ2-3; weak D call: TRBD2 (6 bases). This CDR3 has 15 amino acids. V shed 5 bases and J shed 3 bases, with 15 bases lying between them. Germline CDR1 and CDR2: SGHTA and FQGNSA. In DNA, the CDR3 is TGTGCCAGCAGCCTTAGCGGAGCTAGGACAGATACGCAGTATTTT. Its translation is CASSLSGARTDTQYF.

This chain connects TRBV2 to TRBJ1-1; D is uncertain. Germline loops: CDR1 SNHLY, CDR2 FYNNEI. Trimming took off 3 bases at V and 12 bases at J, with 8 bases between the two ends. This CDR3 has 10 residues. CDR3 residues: CASSETRSFF. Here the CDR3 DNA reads TGTGCCAGCAGTGAGACAAGATCTTTCTTT.

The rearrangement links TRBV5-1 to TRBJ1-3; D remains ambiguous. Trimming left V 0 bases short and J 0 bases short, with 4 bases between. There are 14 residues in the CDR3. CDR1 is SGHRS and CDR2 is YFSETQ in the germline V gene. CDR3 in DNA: TGCGCCAGCAGCTTGGATCGCTCTGGAAACACCATATATTTT. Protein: CASSLDRSGNTIYF.

CDR3 bases: TGTGCCAGCAGCCCCGACAGGATTGGCTACACCTTC. This translates into CASSPDRIGYTF. The V call is TRBV11-2, the J call TRBJ1-2, with a weak D call TRBD1 (6 bases). Germline CDR1 SGHAT, CDR2 FQNNGV. The CDR3 totals 12 residues. The V end lost 5 bases, the J end lost 7 bases, and 11 bases lay between the germline ends. Combining the CDR3 with reference TRBV11-2 and TRBJ1-2 gives the whole variable domain EAGVAQSPRYKIIEKRQSVAFWCNPISGHATLYWYQQILGQGPKLLIQFQNNGVVDDSQLPKDRFSAERLKGVDSTLKIQPAKLEDSAVYLCASSPDRIGYTFGSGTRLTVV.

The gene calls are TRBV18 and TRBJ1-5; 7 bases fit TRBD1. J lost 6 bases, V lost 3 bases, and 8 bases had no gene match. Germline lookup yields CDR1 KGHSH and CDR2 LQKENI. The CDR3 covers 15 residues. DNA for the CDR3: TGTGCCAGCTCACCGCTACAGGGGAGCGGTCAGCCCCAGCATTTT. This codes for CASSPLQGSGQPQHF.

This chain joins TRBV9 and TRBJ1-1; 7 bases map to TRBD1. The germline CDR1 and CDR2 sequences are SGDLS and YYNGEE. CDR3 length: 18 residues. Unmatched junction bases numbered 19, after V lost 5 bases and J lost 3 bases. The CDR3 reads CASSGGREAGGSYTEAFF. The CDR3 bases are TGTGCCAGCAGTGGGGGAAGAGAGGCAGGGGGGTCTTACACTGAAGCTTTCTTT.

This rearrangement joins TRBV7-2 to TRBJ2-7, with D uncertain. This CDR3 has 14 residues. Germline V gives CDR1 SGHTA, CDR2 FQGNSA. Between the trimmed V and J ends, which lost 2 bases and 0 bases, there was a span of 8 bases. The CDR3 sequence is CASSLTRSSYEQYF. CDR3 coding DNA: TGTGCCAGCAGCTTAACGCGGAGCTCCTACGAGCAGTACTTC. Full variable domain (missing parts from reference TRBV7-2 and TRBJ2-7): GAGVSQSPSNKVTEKGKDVELRCDPISGHTALYWYRQSLGQGLEFLIYFQGNSAPDKSGLPSDRFSAERTGGSVSTLTIQRTQQEDSAVYLCASSLTRSSYEQYFGPGTRLTVT.

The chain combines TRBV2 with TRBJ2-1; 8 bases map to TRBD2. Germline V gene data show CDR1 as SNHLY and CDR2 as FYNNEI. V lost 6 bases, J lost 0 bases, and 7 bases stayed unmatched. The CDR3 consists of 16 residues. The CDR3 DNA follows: TGTGCCAGCAGGGGATTCGCGGGAGGCTCCTACAATGAGCAGTTCTTC. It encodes CASRGFAGGSYNEQFF.

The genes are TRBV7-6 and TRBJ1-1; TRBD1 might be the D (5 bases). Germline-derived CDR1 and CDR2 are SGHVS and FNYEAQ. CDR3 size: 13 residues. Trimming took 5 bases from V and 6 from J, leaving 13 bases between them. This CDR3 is CASSRDPGAEAFF. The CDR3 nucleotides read TGTGCCAGCAGCCGAGACCCGGGGGCTGAAGCTTTCTTT.

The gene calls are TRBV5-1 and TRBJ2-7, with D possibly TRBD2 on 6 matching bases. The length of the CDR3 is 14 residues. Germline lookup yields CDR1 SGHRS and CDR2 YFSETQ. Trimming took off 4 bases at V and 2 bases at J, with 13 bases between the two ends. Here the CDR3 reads CASSTWGDAYEQYF. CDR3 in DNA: TGCGCCAGCAGCACATGGGGGGACGCCTACGAGCAGTACTTC.

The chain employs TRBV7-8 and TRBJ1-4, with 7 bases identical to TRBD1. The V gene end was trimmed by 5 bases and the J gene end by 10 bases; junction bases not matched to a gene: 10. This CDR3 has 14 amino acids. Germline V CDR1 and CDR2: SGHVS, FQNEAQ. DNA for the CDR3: TGTGCCAGCAGCCCCCGCACAGGGGAGAGAAAACTGTTTTTT. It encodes CASSPRTGERKLFF.

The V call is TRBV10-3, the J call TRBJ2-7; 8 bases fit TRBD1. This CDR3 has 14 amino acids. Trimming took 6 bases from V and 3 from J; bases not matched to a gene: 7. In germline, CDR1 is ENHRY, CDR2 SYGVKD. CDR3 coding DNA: TGTGCCATCAGGAGGACAGGGCATGTCTACGAGCAGTACTTC. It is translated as CAIRRTGHVYEQYF.

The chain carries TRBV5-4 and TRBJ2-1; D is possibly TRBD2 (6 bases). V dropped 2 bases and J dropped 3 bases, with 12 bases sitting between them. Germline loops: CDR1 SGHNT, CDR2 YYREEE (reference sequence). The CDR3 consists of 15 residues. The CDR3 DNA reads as TGTGCCAGCAGCTTAGGAGGGAGTCTCTACAATGAGCAGTTCTTC. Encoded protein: CASSLGGSLYNEQFF. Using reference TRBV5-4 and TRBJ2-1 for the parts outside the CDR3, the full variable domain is ETGVTQSPTHLIKTRGQQVTLRCSSQSGHNTVSWYQQALGQGPQFIFQYYREEENGRGNFPPRFSGLQFPNYSSELNVNALELDDSALYLCASSLGGSLYNEQFFGPGTRLTVL.

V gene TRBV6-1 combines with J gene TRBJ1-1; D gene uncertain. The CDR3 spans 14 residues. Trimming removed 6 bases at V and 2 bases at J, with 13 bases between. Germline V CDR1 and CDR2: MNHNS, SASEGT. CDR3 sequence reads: CASSPFVSNTEAFF. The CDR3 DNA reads TGTGCCAGCAGCCCTTTCGTCTCCAACACTGAAGCTTTCTTT.

CDR3 bases: TGCGCCAGCAGTCAATCGAACGGGGGGGAAGGACAAGAGACCCAGTACTTC. Translation gives CASSQSNGGEGQETQYF. The J gene is TRBJ2-5, the V gene TRBV23-1; TRBD2 matches 8 bases. TRBV23-1 is assigned to the ORF class and has an uncertain function. Unmatched junction bases numbered 8, after V lost 0 bases and J lost 2 bases. CDR3 length equals 17 residues.

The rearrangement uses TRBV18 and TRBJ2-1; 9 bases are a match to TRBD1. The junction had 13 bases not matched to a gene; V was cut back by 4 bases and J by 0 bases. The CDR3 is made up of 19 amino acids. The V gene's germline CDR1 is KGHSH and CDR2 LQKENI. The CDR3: CASSLMKLQGAPSYNEQFF. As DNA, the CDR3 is TGTGCCAGCTCACTCATGAAACTACAGGGGGCTCCCTCCTACAATGAGCAGTTCTTC.